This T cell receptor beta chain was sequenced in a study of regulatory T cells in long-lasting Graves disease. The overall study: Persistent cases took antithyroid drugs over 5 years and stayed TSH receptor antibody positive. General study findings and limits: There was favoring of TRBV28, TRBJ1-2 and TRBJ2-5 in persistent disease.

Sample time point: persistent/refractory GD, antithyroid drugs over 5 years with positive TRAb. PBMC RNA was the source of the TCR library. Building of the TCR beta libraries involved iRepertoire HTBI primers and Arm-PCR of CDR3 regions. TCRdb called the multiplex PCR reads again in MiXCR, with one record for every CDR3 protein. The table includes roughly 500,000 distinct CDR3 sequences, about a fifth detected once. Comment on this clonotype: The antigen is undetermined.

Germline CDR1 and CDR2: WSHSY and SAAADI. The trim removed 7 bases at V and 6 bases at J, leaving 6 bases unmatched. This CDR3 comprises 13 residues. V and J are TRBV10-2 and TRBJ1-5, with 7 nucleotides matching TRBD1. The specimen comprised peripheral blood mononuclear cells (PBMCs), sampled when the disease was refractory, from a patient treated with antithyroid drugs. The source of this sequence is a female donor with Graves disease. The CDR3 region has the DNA TGCGCCAGCACAACAGGGGTAGTTCAGCCCCAGCATTTT. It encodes CASTTGVVQPQHF.